The clone carrying this T cell receptor (beta chain) showed up just a few times. This sample was taken from a study of blood T cell repertoires in COVID-19. Losses at the gene ends were 3 bases for V and 6 bases for J; bases not matched to a gene: 6. The CDR3 is made up of 13 amino acids. Germline loops: CDR1 SGHNT, CDR2 YYREEE (reference sequence). Clones were sequenced by immunoSEQ multiplex PCR, and TCRdb holds only the in-frame ones, with some missing. The table lists around 200,000 clones, roughly 80% of them singletons, with around 5.1% in the top ten. The source material was peripheral blood. The chain uses TRBV5-4 and TRBJ2-7; 7 bases map to TRBD1. This clonotype was sampled from a human donor in a cohort sampled during active COVID-19. CDR3 DNA: TGTGCCAGCAGCTCGACCCCAGGGGGCGAGCAGTACTTC. Amino acid sequence: CASSSTPGGEQYF.